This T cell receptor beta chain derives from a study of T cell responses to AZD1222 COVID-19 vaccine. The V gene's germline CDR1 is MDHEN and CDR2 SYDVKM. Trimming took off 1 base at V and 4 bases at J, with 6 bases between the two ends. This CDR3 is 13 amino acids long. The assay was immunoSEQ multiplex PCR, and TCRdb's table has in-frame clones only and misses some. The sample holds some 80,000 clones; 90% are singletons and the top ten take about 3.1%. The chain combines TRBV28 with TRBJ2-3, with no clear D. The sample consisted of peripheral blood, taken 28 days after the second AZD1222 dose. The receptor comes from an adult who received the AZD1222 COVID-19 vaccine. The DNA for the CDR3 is TGTGCCAGCAGTTTATTGGTGGCAGATACGCAGTATTTT. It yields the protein CASSLLVADTQYF. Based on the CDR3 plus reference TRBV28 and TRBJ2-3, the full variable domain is DVKVTQSSRYLVKRTGEKVFLECVQDMDHENMFWYRQDPGLGLRLIYFSYDVKMKEKGDIPEGYSVSREKKERFSLILESASTNQTSMYLCASSLLVADTQYFGPGTRLTVL.